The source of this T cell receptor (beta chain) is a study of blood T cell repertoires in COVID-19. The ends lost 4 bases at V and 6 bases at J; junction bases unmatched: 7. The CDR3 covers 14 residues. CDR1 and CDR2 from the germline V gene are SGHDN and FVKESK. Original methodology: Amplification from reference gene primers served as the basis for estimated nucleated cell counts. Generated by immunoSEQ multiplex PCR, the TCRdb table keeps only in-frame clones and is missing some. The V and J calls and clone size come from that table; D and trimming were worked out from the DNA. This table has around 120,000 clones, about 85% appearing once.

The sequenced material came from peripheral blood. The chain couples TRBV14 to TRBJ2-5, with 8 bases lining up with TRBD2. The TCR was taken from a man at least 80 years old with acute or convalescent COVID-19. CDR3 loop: CASSPRGGRQTQYF. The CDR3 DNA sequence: TGTGCCAGCAGCCCTCGGGGGGGAAGGCAGACCCAGTACTTC.